The clone carrying this T cell receptor beta chain was counted a few times. The data stem from a study of T-cell reconstitution after alpha-beta-depleted transplantation in children. Deletions cut 6 bases from V and 0 bases from J, with 14 bases between. The CDR3 length is 16 residues. Construction of the TCRbeta library involved unique molecular identifiers. TCRdb re-called the PCR reads with MiXCR, one entry per CDR3 protein. Of some 640,000 distinct CDR3 sequences in the sample, roughly 15% were seen once. Sequenced here: PBMCs from the stem cell graft donor, sampled from the stem cell graft. The receptor was isolated from a human donor who donated a stem cell graft to a child with acute myeloid leukemia. The chain employs TRBV12-3 or TRBV12-4 and TRBJ2-2; possibly TRBD2 for D (6 bases). The CDR3 bases are TGTGCCAGCAGGGGACGGGGGTGGTCGAACACCGGGGAGCTGTTTTTT. Translated: CASRGRGWSNTGELFF.